One sample yielded the 4 T cell receptor beta chains listed below, sequenced in a study of blood T cell repertoires in COVID-19. The protocol was immunoSEQ multiplex PCR, while the TCRdb copy is restricted to in-frame clones and leaves out a portion. The sample includes 110,000 to 150,000 clones, roughly 91% seen only once; the top ten take around 3%. The sequenced sample consisted of peripheral blood. These receptors were taken from a man between 60 and 70 years old with active or convalescent COVID-19.

The chain uses TRBV7-2 and TRBJ2-7; the D gene is possibly TRBD2 (7 bases). The CDR3 is 16 amino acids. Germline V gene lookup returns CDR1 SGHTA and CDR2 FQGNSA. V gave up 2 bases and J gave up 1 base, with 15 bases separating them. The DNA for the CDR3 is TGTGCCAGCAGCTTATTCGGGCGGGGGCCATCCTACGAGCAGTACTTC. Translating gives CASSLFGRGPSYEQYF.

This rearrangement joins TRBV19 to TRBJ2-7; perhaps TRBD1 as D (6 bases). Trimming pared 2 bases from V and 3 bases from J, leaving 14 bases between. The CDR3 extends over 15 amino acids. Germline V gene lookup returns CDR1 LNHDA and CDR2 SQIVND (reference sequence). The CDR3 nucleotides read TGTGCCAGTAGTATATCAGGGCAGGGGTTCTACGAGCAGTACTTC. Its protein product is CASSISGQGFYEQYF.

The rearrangement joins TRBV18 to TRBJ1-4, with 7 bases that match TRBD1. The germline V gene has CDR1 KGHSH and CDR2 LQKENI. This CDR3 has 15 amino acids. The V and J ends lost 3 bases and 5 bases, in that order; junction bases with no gene match: 6. DNA for the CDR3: TGTGCCAGCTCACCGCCCTCAGGGGGGAATGAAAAACTGTTTTTT. As protein: CASSPPSGGNEKLFF.

The CDR3: CASSRPPGGDNSYEQYF. Written as DNA, the CDR3 is TGTGCCAGCAGCCGACCCCCCGGGGGGGATAACTCCTACGAGCAGTACTTC. The chain uses TRBV7-9 and TRBJ2-7; 8 bases map to TRBD2. V was pared by 5 bases and J by 0 bases, with 12 bases of the junction left unmatched. This CDR3 is built from 17 residues. Looked up from germline, CDR1 is SEHNR and CDR2 is FQNEAQ (reference sequence).